Included here is one TCR beta chain sequence, with context. The specificity of this receptor is unknown. One base away there is no much larger clone; base qualities are not given. Relative to germline, V is missing 1 base and J is missing 1 base, with 1 base of the junction outside any gene match. According to the germline V gene, CDR1 reads MGHDK and CDR2 reads SYGVNS. The CDR3 has 16 amino acids, counting the end cysteine and phenylalanine. Just CDR3 DNA is preserved here, 48 bases in frame from base 1. Library creation used the immunoSEQ multiplex PCR assay. The table comes from immuneACCESS by way of TCRdb, which keeps in-frame sequences with V and J called. Part of the clones is missing from these tables; in studies checked, under half for an unresolved V gene and the rest for unknown reasons. The sample records approximately 70,000 clones, approximately 90% of which are singletons. The ten largest clones capture approximately 1.2% of the sample.

The sample comes from a study of T cell changes during pregnancy in multiple sclerosis (dated by TCRdb to between 2017 and 2020). For the study in its entirety: In women with multiple sclerosis, the researchers looked at how the T cell repertoire shifted as pregnancy progressed.

This receptor was obtained from a female donor with multiple sclerosis, enrolled in a pregnancy study. Sequenced here: peripheral blood, sampled in the third trimester of pregnancy. The V gene is TRBV25-1 and the J gene is TRBJ2-2; 9 of the junction bases match TRBD1. The CDR3 loop reads CASSEWGQGNTGELFF. The nucleotide sequence is TGTGCCAGCAGTGAATGGGGACAGGGGAACACCGGGGAGCTGTTTTTT.